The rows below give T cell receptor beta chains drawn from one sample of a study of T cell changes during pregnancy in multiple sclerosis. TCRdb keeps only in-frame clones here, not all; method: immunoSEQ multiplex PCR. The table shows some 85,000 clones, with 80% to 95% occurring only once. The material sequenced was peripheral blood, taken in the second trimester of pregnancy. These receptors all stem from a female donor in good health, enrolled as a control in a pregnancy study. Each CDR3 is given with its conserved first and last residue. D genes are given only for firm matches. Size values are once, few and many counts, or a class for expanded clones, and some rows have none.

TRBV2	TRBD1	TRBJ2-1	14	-	CASRWTGSYNEQFF	TGTGCCAGCAGGTGGACAGGTTCCTACAATGAGCAGTTCTTC
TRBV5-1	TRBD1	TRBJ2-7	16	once	CASSLTSGQVSYEQYF	TGCGCCAGCAGCCTGACATCCGGACAGGTCTCCTACGAGCAGTACTTC
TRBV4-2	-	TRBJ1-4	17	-	CASSQDIGGLVGEKLFF	TGTGCCAGCAGCCAAGACATAGGCGGACTTGTGGGGGAAAAACTGTTTTTT
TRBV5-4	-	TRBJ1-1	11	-	CASSFELEAFF	TGTGCCAGCAGCTTCGAGCTCGAAGCTTTCTTT
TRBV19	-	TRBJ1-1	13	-	CASSITVVRGAFF	TGTGCCAGTAGTATAACGGTGGTCCGGGGAGCTTTCTTT
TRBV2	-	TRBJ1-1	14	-	CASSDRGENTEAFF	TGTGCCAGCAGTGACCGGGGGGAGAACACTGAAGCTTTCTTT
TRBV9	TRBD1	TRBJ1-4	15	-	CASSVDSGTDEKLFF	TGTGCCAGCAGCGTAGATTCCGGGACAGATGAAAAACTGTTTTTT
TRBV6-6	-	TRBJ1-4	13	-	CASSYRENEKLFF	TGTGCCAGCAGTTACCGAGAGAATGAAAAACTGTTTTTT
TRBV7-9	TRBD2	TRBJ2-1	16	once	CASSPILAGGQDEQFF	TGTGCCAGCAGCCCGATACTAGCGGGGGGGCAAGATGAGCAGTTCTTC
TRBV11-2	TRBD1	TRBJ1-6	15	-	CASSPGQEINSPLHF	TGTGCCAGCAGCCCAGGACAGGAGATTAATTCACCCCTCCACTTT
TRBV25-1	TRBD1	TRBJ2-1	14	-	CASNRQGSYNEQFF	TGTGCCAGTAATAGACAGGGCTCCTACAATGAGCAGTTCTTC
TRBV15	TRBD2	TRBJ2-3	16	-	CATSSGLAGGTDTQYF	TGTGCCACCAGCAGTGGACTAGCGGGGGGCACAGATACGCAGTATTTT
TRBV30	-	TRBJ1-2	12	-	CACRYKAYGYTF	TGTGCCTGTAGATATAAAGCCTATGGCTACACCTTC
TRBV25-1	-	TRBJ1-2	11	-	CASFSGGGYTF	TGTGCCAGCTTTTCGGGGGGCGGCTACACCTTC
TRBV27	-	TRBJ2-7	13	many	CASSLLSGAEQYF	TGTGCCAGCAGTTTATTATCTGGGGCCGAGCAGTACTTC
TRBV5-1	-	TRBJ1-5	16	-	CASSLGTSQGNQPQHF	TGCGCCAGCAGCTTGGGGACAAGCCAGGGCAATCAGCCCCAGCATTTT
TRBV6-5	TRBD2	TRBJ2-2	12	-	CASSYSAGGLFF	TGTGCCAGCAGTTACTCGGCGGGGGGGCTGTTTTTT